This T cell receptor (beta chain) was obtained from a study of blood T cell repertoires in COVID-19. This CDR3 has 14 residues. The germline CDR1 and CDR2 sequences are MDHEN and SYDVKM. Germline trimming cut 2 bases from V and 6 bases from J; bases unmatched to any gene: 5. Only in-frame clones appear in the TCRdb table, and some are missing; sequencing was by immunoSEQ multiplex PCR. The sample yields about 240,000 clones, about 86% seen once. The specimen sequenced was peripheral blood. The TCR was taken from a woman older than 75 with acute or convalescent COVID-19. V usage is TRBV28 and J usage is TRBJ1-1, with 8 bases matching TRBD1. CDR3 amino acids: CASSLKQGDAEAFF. The CDR3 DNA reads as TGTGCCAGCAGTTTAAAACAGGGGGACGCTGAAGCTTTCTTT.